Listed here are 32 T cell receptor beta chains from one sample, sequenced in a study of CD8 T cells in ankylosing spondylitis. MiXCR, run by TCRdb on the 5' RACE reads, gives a single entry per CDR3 protein. The repertoire has fewer than 200,000 distinct CDR3 sequences, roughly 20% of them found once; the top ten carry approximately 4%. The sequenced material came from blood, either unsorted or a sorted T cell fraction (not recorded which). The source of these receptors is a male donor aged 10-35 years with ankylosing spondylitis or in good health (not recorded which).

This clonotype was seen more than once but under ten times. The rearrangement links TRBV12-3 or TRBV12-4 to TRBJ2-7; the D call may be TRBD1 or TRBD2 (5 bases each). Between the trimmed V and J ends, which lost 2 bases and 4 bases, there was a span of 9 bases. The CDR3 loop spans 13 amino acids. The CDR3 loop is CASSLSGPYEQYV. CDR3 nucleotides: TGTGCCAGCAGTTTATCGGGGCCGTACGAGCAGTACGTC.

V and J are TRBV5-1 and TRBJ2-2; 7 positions agree with TRBD2. There are 13 residues in the CDR3. From germline, CDR1 is SGHRS and CDR2 YFSETQ. J was trimmed by 6 bases and V by 7 bases; bases with no gene match: 6. Written as DNA, the CDR3 is TGCGCCAGCCGTGGCGGGAGCGCCGGGGAGCTGTTTTTT. It translates to CASRGGSAGELFF.

In its sample, this clonotype was seen many times. This sequence joins TRBV19 and TRBJ1-1; TRBD1 aligns across 8 bases. The germline gives CDR1 LNHDA, CDR2 SQIVND (reference sequence). CDR3 size: 14 residues. The V gene end was trimmed by 1 base and the J gene end by 5 bases; junction bases not matched to a gene: 3. CDR3 loop: CASSIGQGSTEAFF. As DNA, the CDR3 is TGTGCCAGTAGTATAGGACAGGGGAGTACTGAAGCTTTCTTT.

The sample holds many counts of this clonotype. This chain links TRBV3-1 with TRBJ2-2; 9 nucleotides line up with TRBD2. Trimming removed 3 bases from V and 4 bases from J; junction bases left unmatched: 3. The CDR3 runs to 15 residues. Germline lookup yields CDR1 LGHDT and CDR2 YNNKEL (reference sequence). The CDR3 DNA reads TGTGCCAGCAGCCACCGGACTAGCGTCACCGGGGAGCTGTTTTTT. This codes for CASSHRTSVTGELFF.

The chain combines TRBV12-3 or TRBV12-4 with TRBJ1-1; TRBD1 matches at 8 bases. The junction had 8 bases not matched to a gene; V was cut back by 8 bases and J by 3 bases. The CDR3 consists of 14 residues. CDR3 residues: CASRLTGAYTEAFF. DNA for the CDR3: TGTGCCAGCCGATTGACAGGGGCGTACACTGAAGCTTTCTTT.

This clonotype has ten or more counts. V usage is TRBV20-1 and J usage is TRBJ1-1; D uncertain. Trimming took 4 bases from V and 3 from J, leaving 12 bases between them. The CDR3 runs to 13 residues. Germline V gene sequence: CDR1 DFQATT, CDR2 SNEGSKA (reference sequence). The CDR3 protein is CSAIWNLDTEAFF. Here the CDR3 DNA reads TGCAGTGCTATTTGGAACCTGGACACTGAAGCTTTCTTT.

This clonotype has at least ten counts. The chain has TRBV12-5 and TRBJ2-7; 9 bases are shared with TRBD1. The length of the CDR3 is 18 residues. The V and J ends lost 2 bases and 0 bases, in that order; junction bases with no gene match: 11. CDR1 and CDR2 (germline): LGHNT, FRNRAP. This CDR3 is CASGLRPGTGRVSYEQYF. CDR3 DNA sequence: TGTGCTAGTGGTTTGCGACCGGGGACAGGGCGCGTCTCCTACGAGCAGTACTTC.

The genes are TRBV28 and TRBJ2-1; 13 bases line up with TRBD2. Trimming cost V 9 bases and J 8 bases; bases outside gene matches: 13. CDR1 is MDHEN, CDR2 SYDVKM, per germline. The CDR3 totals 16 residues. The CDR3 DNA follows: TGTGCCAGTCGCACCCCAGGACTAGCGGGAGTCTATGAGCAGTTCTTC. Amino acid sequence: CASRTPGLAGVYEQFF.

This clonotype was seen repeatedly, ten times or more. The CDR3 DNA sequence: TGTGCCAGCAATGGCGGGTCGGCTAGTGAAAAACTGTTTTTT. This sequence encodes CASNGGSASEKLFF. The rearrangement uses TRBV7-6 and TRBJ1-4; D gene unclear. Trimming pared 7 bases from V and 7 bases from J, leaving 16 bases between. This CDR3 spans 14 amino acids. Germline lookup yields CDR1 SGHVS and CDR2 FNYEAQ.

This clonotype was counted at least ten times. The gene calls are TRBV12-3 or TRBV12-4 and TRBJ2-2, with D perhaps matching TRBD1 (5 bases). The CDR3 loop spans 16 amino acids. V was trimmed by 4 bases and J by 1 base, leaving 13 bases between them. The CDR3, as DNA: TGTGCCAGCAGTTCCGCGGCAGGGAAGAACACCGGGGAGCTGTTTTTT. Amino acids: CASSSAAGKNTGELFF.

V and J are TRBV29-1 and TRBJ1-1; possibly TRBD1 for D (5 bases). V dropped 4 bases and J dropped 0 bases, with 9 bases sitting between them. CDR1 and CDR2 (germline): SQVTM, ANQGSEA. This CDR3 has 13 amino acids. The CDR3 loop is CSVVRGMNTEAFF. As DNA, the CDR3 is TGCAGCGTTGTAAGGGGAATGAACACTGAAGCTTTCTTT.

The J gene is TRBJ2-3, the V gene TRBV7-2; TRBD2 matches 7 bases. The V gene's germline CDR1 is SGHTA and CDR2 FQGNSA. V was clipped by 5 bases and J by 5 bases; unmatched bases: 7. The CDR3 consists of 14 residues. CDR3 DNA: TGTGCCAGCAGCAGTTCGGGCGGGAGAGATACGCAGTATTTT. Translation: CASSSSGGRDTQYF.

This sequence joins TRBV20-1 and TRBJ2-1; D not certain. The CDR3 extends over 16 amino acids. CDR1 is DFQATT and CDR2 is SNEGSKA in the germline V gene (reference sequence). The V end lost 1 base, the J end lost 2 bases, and 15 bases lay between the germline ends. This chain's CDR3 is CSARAPRAETYNEQFF. CDR3 DNA sequence: TGCAGTGCTAGAGCCCCTCGGGCCGAAACCTACAATGAGCAGTTCTTC.

There are a few counts of this clonotype. The V call is TRBV29-1, the J call TRBJ2-1, with 9 bases identical to TRBD1. The germline CDR1 and CDR2 sequences are SQVTM and ANQGSEA. V trimming: 3 bases; J trimming: 3 bases; junction bases outside the gene matches: 9. This CDR3 is built from 16 residues. In DNA form, the CDR3 reads TGCAGCGTTGAGGGTTGGGGACAGGGAAACTACAATGAGCAGTTCTTC. Its translation is CSVEGWGQGNYNEQFF.

This clonotype was seen at least ten times. This rearrangement joins TRBV4-1 to TRBJ2-1, with 9 nucleotides matching TRBD1. J gave up 14 bases and V 2 bases, and 4 bases lay outside the gene matches. The CDR3 is made up of 12 amino acids. Germline V gene data show CDR1 as MGHRA and CDR2 as YSYEKL. CDR3 DNA: TGCGCCAGCAGCCAAATGACAGGGGGAAAGTTCTTC. Amino acids: CASSQMTGGKFF.

This clonotype appeared many times. The CDR3 DNA reads TGCAGTGCTAAGGAAGAGACCCAGTACTTC. It yields the protein CSAKEETQYF. The J gene is TRBJ2-5, the V gene TRBV20-1; no clear D. Germline CDR1 and CDR2: DFQATT and SNEGSKA (reference sequence). V was shortened by 4 bases and J by 3 bases, with 3 bases between the two germline ends. This CDR3 contains 10 residues.

This clonotype was found many times. The genes are TRBV4-1 and TRBJ2-2, with 8 bases that match TRBD2. With V trimmed by 10 bases and J by 5 bases, 6 bases remained unmatched. Germline CDR1 is MGHRA and CDR2 is YSYEKL. The CDR3 contains 13 residues. CDR3 nucleotide sequence: TGCGCCACCTCACCTAGCGGGACCGGGGAGCTGTTTTTT. It codes for CATSPSGTGELFF.

This clonotype was detected ten times or more. The chain combines TRBV2 with TRBJ2-2, with 7 bases lining up with TRBD1. V was pared by 7 bases and J by 5 bases, with 7 bases of the junction left unmatched. The CDR3 has 14 amino acids. Per the germline V gene, CDR1 is SNHLY and CDR2 is FYNNEI. CDR3 loop: CASTWDSSTGELFF. CDR3 DNA: TGTGCCAGCACATGGGACAGCAGTACCGGGGAGCTGTTTTTT.

This clonotype was counted ten times or more. J is TRBJ2-5 and V is TRBV4-1, with D possibly being TRBD1 or TRBD2 (5 bases each). Deletions cut 0 bases from V and 5 bases from J, with 16 bases between. In germline, CDR1 is MGHRA, CDR2 YSYEKL. CDR3 length: 16 amino acids. CDR3 sequence reads: CASSQDPGPLGETQYF. CDR3 nucleotide sequence: TGCGCCAGCAGCCAAGATCCGGGACCACTTGGGGAGACCCAGTACTTC.

The rearrangement uses TRBV12-3 or TRBV12-4 and TRBJ2-7; D is ambiguous. The CDR3 contains 13 residues. V dropped 2 bases and J dropped 4 bases, with 9 bases sitting between them. The CDR3 DNA sequence: TGTGCCAGCAGTTTATCTGGGCAGTACGAGCAGTACGTC. Its protein product is CASSLSGQYEQYV.

This clonotype showed up just a few times. This chain joins TRBV5-1 and TRBJ2-2; TRBD1 aligns across 7 bases. V lost 4 bases to trimming and J lost 6 bases; unmatched junction nucleotides: 18. The germline CDR1 and CDR2 sequences are SGHRS and YFSETQ. The CDR3 has 18 amino acids. CDR3 bases: TGCGCCAGCAGCGCATCCCGAATGACAGGGACCAATCCCGGGGAGCTGTTTTTT. Its translation: CASSASRMTGTNPGELFF. Based on the CDR3 plus reference TRBV5-1 and TRBJ2-2, the full variable domain is KAGVTQTPRYLIKTRGQQVTLSCSPISGHRSVSWYQQTPGQGLQFLFEYFSETQRNKGNFPGRFSGRQFSNSRSEMNVSTLELGDSALYLCASSASRMTGTNPGELFFGEGSRLTVL.

This clonotype came up many times. This chain links TRBV29-1 with TRBJ2-1, with unresolved D. Germline V gene sequence: CDR1 SQVTM, CDR2 ANQGSEA. There are 11 residues in the CDR3. V lost 5 bases to trimming and J lost 6 bases, with 8 bases between them. In DNA, the CDR3 is TGCAGCGTTCTAAGCCCCAATGAGCAGTTCTTC. Translated: CSVLSPNEQFF.

The sample holds many counts of this clonotype. The genes are TRBV27 and TRBJ1-2, with TRBD1 as a possible D gene (6 bases). From germline, CDR1 is MNHEY and CDR2 SMNVEV (reference sequence). CDR3 length equals 14 residues. The V end lost 3 bases, the J end lost 4 bases, and 12 bases lay between the germline ends. CDR3 bases: TGTGCCAGCAGTTTGGGGGGGGCCTCCTATGGCTACACCTTC. It is translated as CASSLGGASYGYTF.

The gene calls are TRBV6-2 or TRBV6-3 and TRBJ2-1; 8 bases fit TRBD1. This CDR3 comprises 18 residues. The junction had 15 bases not matched to a gene; V was cut back by 2 bases and J by 6 bases. Looked up from germline, CDR1 is MNHEY and CDR2 is SVGEGT. The CDR3 DNA reads TGTGCCAGCAGTTACAGCCGACAGGGGATAGGGTGGGGCAATGAGCAGTTCTTC. As protein: CASSYSRQGIGWGNEQFF.

This clonotype was recorded at least ten times. The V gene is TRBV15, the J gene TRBJ2-7; D is perhaps TRBD1 (5 bases). Trimming shortened V by 0 bases and J by 2 bases, and 17 bases separated the two germline ends. This CDR3 is built from 17 residues. In germline, CDR1 is LNHNV, CDR2 YYDKDF (reference sequence). DNA for the CDR3: TGTGCCACCAGCAGAGATAGCTGGACACCTCCTACCTACGAGCAGTACTTC. This translates into CATSRDSWTPPTYEQYF.

At least ten counts were recorded for this clonotype. This chain links TRBV15 with TRBJ2-1, with TRBD1 matching 9 bases. Germline assignment: CDR1 LNHNV and CDR2 YYDKDF (reference sequence). The CDR3 spans 17 residues. V was pared by 0 bases and J by 9 bases, with 12 bases of the junction left unmatched. The CDR3 region is CATSRDGPDRGSGEQFF. In nucleotides, the CDR3 is TGTGCCACCAGCAGAGATGGTCCGGACAGGGGATCCGGTGAGCAGTTCTTC.

V usage is TRBV2 and J usage is TRBJ2-3; D gene unclear. Per the germline V gene, CDR1 is SNHLY and CDR2 is FYNNEI. Trimming took off 2 bases at V and 1 base at J, with 10 bases between the two ends. The CDR3 has 15 amino acids. CDR3 sequence: CASSETASGTDTQYF. The CDR3 region has the DNA TGTGCCAGCAGTGAAACCGCGAGCGGCACAGATACGCAGTATTTT. Full variable domain (rest looked up from reference TRBV2 and TRBJ2-3): EPEVTQTPSHQVTQMGQEVILRCVPISNHLYFYWYRQILGQKVEFLVSFYNNEISEKSEIFDDQFSVERPDGSNFTLKIRSTKLEDSAMYFCASSETASGTDTQYFGPGTRLTVL.

Many counts were recorded for this clonotype. The chain recombines TRBV6-2 or TRBV6-3 with TRBJ2-7, with 8 bases aligning to TRBD1. Germline V lookup: CDR1 MNHEY, CDR2 SVGEGT. The V segment lost 6 bases and the J segment 4 bases; nucleotides outside the gene matches: 8. The CDR3 consists of 14 residues. CDR3 coding DNA: TGTGCCAGCAGGAGGGACAGGCTGAGGTACGAGCAGTACGTC. It translates to CASRRDRLRYEQYV.

The chain carries TRBV27 and TRBJ2-5; 9 positions agree with TRBD1. Germline values: CDR1 MNHEY, CDR2 SMNVEV (reference sequence). The CDR3 is made up of 16 amino acids. Trimming at V came to 3 bases and at J to 4 bases, leaving 9 bases not matched to a gene. Here the CDR3 reads CASSFFPGTGSETQYF. The CDR3 coding sequence is TGTGCCAGCAGTTTCTTTCCCGGGACAGGGTCAGAGACCCAGTACTTC.

The chain is built from TRBV27 and TRBJ2-1; D is undetermined. The germline V and J ends were trimmed by 5 bases and 6 bases, with 20 bases remaining between them. The CDR3 loop spans 16 amino acids. CDR1 and CDR2 (germline): MNHEY, SMNVEV (reference sequence). The CDR3 DNA is TGTGCCAGCAGTCGGATAGCTGGCCCAAGAAGCAATGAGCAGTTCTTC. It encodes CASSRIAGPRSNEQFF.

This clonotype has at least ten counts. The chain joins TRBV5-1 to TRBJ1-2; 9 bases line up with TRBD1. V lost 1 base to trimming and J lost 2 bases; unmatched junction nucleotides: 6. From germline, CDR1 is SGHRS and CDR2 YFSETQ. CDR3 size: 16 residues. The CDR3 region has the DNA TGCGCCAGCAGCTTGACCCGGGACAGGGCCAACTATGGCTACACCTTC. This sequence encodes CASSLTRDRANYGYTF.

This clonotype was seen ten or more times. The J gene is TRBJ2-1, the V gene TRBV5-1, with a tentative D call TRBD2 (5 bases). CDR3 length equals 13 residues. CDR1 and CDR2 from the germline V gene are SGHRS and YFSETQ. V shed 0 bases and J shed 10 bases, with 11 bases lying between them. The CDR3 region is CASSLAGRAEQFF. In nucleotides, the CDR3 is TGCGCCAGCAGCTTGGCTGGGCGGGCAGAGCAGTTCTTC.